These T cell receptor beta chains were read from a single sample in a study of blood T cell repertoires in COVID-19. Profiling relied on immunoSEQ multiplex PCR, and the TCRdb table lists in-frame clones only, not all of them. The data contain 200,000 or so clones, about 88% of them singletons. The sample comprised PBMCs or T cells enriched from blood (not recorded which). These receptors originate from a woman in her 30s who had recovered from COVID-19. CDR3s include the opening cysteine and the closing phenylalanine or tryptophan. Each record gives: V gene, clone size, J gene, CDR3 protein. Clone size, where shown, is once, few, many, or a class for clones that have expanded.

v_call: TRBV5-5; clone_size: NA; j_call: TRBJ2-7; cdr3_aa: CASSLSTSGDLGEQYF
v_call: TRBV25-1; clone_size: NA; j_call: TRBJ1-3; cdr3_aa: CASRDRYSGNTIYF
v_call: TRBV24-1; clone_size: NA; j_call: TRBJ1-5; cdr3_aa: CATSDPNRDSNQPQHF
v_call: TRBV4-3; clone_size: few; j_call: TRBJ1-2; cdr3_aa: CASSQESAGEGYGYTF
v_call: TRBV4-1; clone_size: NA; j_call: TRBJ1-2; cdr3_aa: CASSLPGAGKGPYGYTF
v_call: TRBV11-2; clone_size: NA; j_call: TRBJ1-4; cdr3_aa: CASSSGTGGYEKLFF
v_call: TRBV5-8; clone_size: NA; j_call: TRBJ2-1; cdr3_aa: CASTTWRDFSSYNEQFF
v_call: TRBV9; clone_size: NA; j_call: TRBJ2-1; cdr3_aa: CASSADGWGLAGYNEQFF
v_call: TRBV7-9; clone_size: NA; j_call: TRBJ2-7; cdr3_aa: CASSTTLGTGTYEQYF
v_call: TRBV5-1; clone_size: NA; j_call: TRBJ1-4; cdr3_aa: CASSLDPIATNEKLFF
v_call: TRBV7-9; clone_size: NA; j_call: TRBJ2-2; cdr3_aa: CASSRGAGGVTTGELFF
v_call: TRBV7-2; clone_size: once; j_call: TRBJ2-3; cdr3_aa: CASSPGGGGGTDTQYF
v_call: TRBV7-2; clone_size: NA; j_call: TRBJ1-6; cdr3_aa: CASSPRATGGNSPLHF
v_call: TRBV5-4; clone_size: NA; j_call: TRBJ1-1; cdr3_aa: CASSLGEAPTEAFF
v_call: TRBV7-2; clone_size: NA; j_call: TRBJ2-2; cdr3_aa: CASSLGIGGAAGELFF
v_call: TRBV7-2; clone_size: NA; j_call: TRBJ2-7; cdr3_aa: CASSFTLGRKYEQYF
v_call: TRBV5-1; clone_size: NA; j_call: TRBJ1-5; cdr3_aa: CASSLGGSGGEQPQHF
v_call: TRBV11-3; clone_size: NA; j_call: TRBJ2-3; cdr3_aa: CASSLDLRDTQYF
v_call: TRBV27; clone_size: NA; j_call: TRBJ2-5; cdr3_aa: CASSPRNGFQETQYF
v_call: TRBV5-1; clone_size: NA; j_call: TRBJ1-4; cdr3_aa: CASSSPEQDNEKLFF
v_call: TRBV15; clone_size: NA; j_call: TRBJ2-5; cdr3_aa: CATKRGGPGETQYF
v_call: TRBV25-1; clone_size: NA; j_call: TRBJ1-1; cdr3_aa: CASSPTQNTEAFF
v_call: TRBV4-3; clone_size: NA; j_call: TRBJ1-5; cdr3_aa: CASSQDRGPNQPQHF
v_call: TRBV27; clone_size: NA; j_call: TRBJ1-2; cdr3_aa: CASSWDRGTGGYTF
v_call: TRBV3-1/TRBV3-2; clone_size: NA; j_call: TRBJ2-5; cdr3_aa: CASSQDGLGGGQETQYF
v_call: TRBV7-8; clone_size: NA; j_call: TRBJ2-7; cdr3_aa: CASSLAQGTFYEQYF
v_call: TRBV19; clone_size: NA; j_call: TRBJ1-5; cdr3_aa: CASSRDRGRSQPQHF
v_call: TRBV3-1/TRBV3-2; clone_size: NA; j_call: TRBJ2-2; cdr3_aa: CASRYRVTGELFF
v_call: TRBV7-2; clone_size: once; j_call: TRBJ2-7; cdr3_aa: CASSLTPTNYEQYF
v_call: TRBV10-3; clone_size: NA; j_call: TRBJ1-1; cdr3_aa: CAISPGGPVNTEAFF
v_call: TRBV5-6; clone_size: NA; j_call: TRBJ1-3; cdr3_aa: CASRRTGAGNTIYF
v_call: TRBV19; clone_size: NA; j_call: TRBJ2-7; cdr3_aa: CASSLGTGGYEQYF
v_call: TRBV11-2; clone_size: NA; j_call: TRBJ2-3; cdr3_aa: CASSRDRSTDTQYF
v_call: TRBV5-1; clone_size: NA; j_call: TRBJ1-3; cdr3_aa: CASSLAGGNTIYF
v_call: TRBV19; clone_size: NA; j_call: TRBJ2-3; cdr3_aa: CASSIAPDRSTDTQYF
v_call: TRBV4-3; clone_size: NA; j_call: TRBJ2-7; cdr3_aa: CASSQDGRGASYEQYF
v_call: TRBV11-2; clone_size: NA; j_call: TRBJ2-2; cdr3_aa: CASRISYYTGELFF
v_call: TRBV7-3; clone_size: NA; j_call: TRBJ1-1; cdr3_aa: CASSLLRVGGTEAFF
v_call: TRBV12-3/TRBV12-4; clone_size: NA; j_call: TRBJ1-1; cdr3_aa: CASSLDRETEAFF
v_call: TRBV3-1/TRBV3-2; clone_size: NA; j_call: TRBJ2-7; cdr3_aa: CASSLNGLAQGEQYF
v_call: TRBV19; clone_size: once; j_call: TRBJ2-4; cdr3_aa: CASSILTENIQYF
v_call: TRBV5-1; clone_size: NA; j_call: TRBJ1-1; cdr3_aa: CASSLVDTNTEAFF
v_call: TRBV7-2; clone_size: NA; j_call: TRBJ1-2; cdr3_aa: CASSWDGTGEGGYTF
v_call: TRBV7-3; clone_size: NA; j_call: TRBJ1-1; cdr3_aa: CASSRTGNTEAFF
v_call: TRBV11-3; clone_size: NA; j_call: TRBJ2-2; cdr3_aa: CASSPNRGSSGELFF
v_call: TRBV7-3; clone_size: NA; j_call: TRBJ1-5; cdr3_aa: CASSHSGRGIQPQHF
v_call: TRBV7-9; clone_size: NA; j_call: TRBJ1-2; cdr3_aa: CASSLEGGTHGYTF
v_call: TRBV6-5; clone_size: NA; j_call: TRBJ1-2; cdr3_aa: CASSPGLSGGYTF
v_call: TRBV19; clone_size: NA; j_call: TRBJ2-3; cdr3_aa: CASSIRGGWDTQYF
v_call: TRBV4-3; clone_size: NA; j_call: TRBJ1-4; cdr3_aa: CASSTIPGQGNEKLFF
v_call: TRBV6-2/TRBV6-3; clone_size: NA; j_call: TRBJ1-2; cdr3_aa: CASSRLGTGNYGYTF
v_call: TRBV4-3; clone_size: NA; j_call: TRBJ2-4; cdr3_aa: CASSQEQHLAKNIQYF
v_call: TRBV5-6; clone_size: NA; j_call: TRBJ2-6; cdr3_aa: CASSLQGRVSGANVLTF
v_call: TRBV4-3; clone_size: NA; j_call: TRBJ1-4; cdr3_aa: CASSQAGTGGEKLFF
v_call: TRBV12-3/TRBV12-4; clone_size: NA; j_call: TRBJ1-1; cdr3_aa: CASSFGQGPKAFF
v_call: TRBV5-1; clone_size: NA; j_call: TRBJ2-2; cdr3_aa: CASSDTSGGRTGELFF
v_call: TRBV27; clone_size: NA; j_call: TRBJ1-1; cdr3_aa: CATGTGRSSTEAFF
v_call: TRBV7-9; clone_size: NA; j_call: TRBJ1-1; cdr3_aa: CASSLAVTGGTEAFF
v_call: TRBV4-2; clone_size: NA; j_call: TRBJ2-3; cdr3_aa: CASSFRTSGGALTDTQYF
v_call: TRBV9; clone_size: few; j_call: TRBJ1-3; cdr3_aa: CASSARQGRPGNTIYF